The rows below give T cell receptor beta chains drawn from one sample of a study of cytomegalovirus exposure and HLA in healthy donors. Clones were sequenced by immunoSEQ multiplex PCR, and TCRdb holds only the in-frame ones, with some missing. This table holds 110,000 to 150,000 clones, around 80% found once. Source material: PBMCs. These receptors came from a woman aged 35 to 49 in good health and CMV-seronegative. Each CDR3 is given with its conserved first and last residue. Each record gives: V gene, J gene, D gene, clone size, CDR3 DNA, CDR3 protein. The D gene is left open where the match is weak. Not all rows give a size; the values are once, few, many and, for expanded clones, a class.

TRBV19	TRBJ2-1	TRBD2	NA	TGTGCCAGTAGTATTAGCGGGAGGGTTCTATACAATGAGCAGTTCTTC	CASSISGRVLYNEQFF
TRBV4-2	TRBJ2-3	NA	NA	TGTGCCAGCAGCCAAGAGGAGGGCACAGATACGCAGTATTTT	CASSQEEGTDTQYF
TRBV11-2	TRBJ1-1	TRBD1	NA	TGTGCCAGCGGAACAGGGGTGAACACTAAAGCTTTCTTT	CASGTGVNTKAFF
TRBV5-4	TRBJ1-1	NA	NA	TGTGCCAGCAGCTTGGGGGCCAGGGTCGGGACTGAAGCTTTCTTT	CASSLGARVGTEAFF
TRBV21-1	TRBJ2-3	NA	NA	TGTGCCAGCAGCAAATCAGATAGGGGGAGATCCACAGATACGCAGTATTTT	CASSKSDRGRSTDTQYF
TRBV7-9	TRBJ2-7	NA	NA	TGTTCCAGCAGCTTTTTGGAGAGTAACTACGAGCAGTACTTC	CSSSFLESNYEQYF
TRBV19	TRBJ2-3	TRBD2	large	TGTGCCAGTAGTATAGTACCTAGCGGGAGCCGCACAGATACGCAGTATTTT	CASSIVPSGSRTDTQYF
TRBV5-4	TRBJ1-1	NA	NA	TGTGCCAGCAGCGGAACCATCGGGGGCACTGAAGCTTTCTTT	CASSGTIGGTEAFF
TRBV29-1	TRBJ1-1	NA	NA	TGCAGCGTTGAAGTCGGGATGAACACTGAAGCTTTCTTT	CSVEVGMNTEAFF
TRBV29-1	TRBJ1-2	TRBD1	few	TGCAGCGTTGATGGACAGGGCACTATTAACTATGGCTACACCTTC	CSVDGQGTINYGYTF
TRBV7-3	TRBJ1-2	TRBD1	NA	TGTGCCAGCAGTCCTACAGGGGGCGCGAGTGGCTACACCTTC	CASSPTGGASGYTF
TRBV2	TRBJ2-5	TRBD2	NA	TGTGCCAGCAGACCCGGGGGGGACCAAGAGACCCAGTACTTC	CASRPGGDQETQYF
TRBV7-9	TRBJ2-7	TRBD2	NA	TGTGCCAGCAGCTTAGGGCCTAGCGGGAGGGTGGATTACGAGCAGTACTTC	CASSLGPSGRVDYEQYF
TRBV4-3	TRBJ2-1	NA	once	TGCGCCAGCAGCCAAGAATCGGCCTTAGCGGCCCCCTACAATGAGCAGTTCTTC	CASSQESALAAPYNEQFF
TRBV27	TRBJ2-4	TRBD2	NA	TGTGCCAGCAGTTTTAGCGCGGGAGGCTGGGCCAAAAACATTCAGTACTTC	CASSFSAGGWAKNIQYF
TRBV7-9	TRBJ2-4	NA	NA	TGTGCCAGCAGCTTGGGGCAGGCAATGCTCGAGGACATTCAGTACTTC	CASSLGQAMLEDIQYF
TRBV7-2	TRBJ2-7	TRBD1	once	TGTGCCAGCAGACAAACTGGACAGGGCGGCAACGAGCAGTACTTC	CASRQTGQGGNEQYF
TRBV4-2	TRBJ1-1	TRBD1	NA	TGTGCCAGCAGCCACCCCCCGAGCGGGACAGGGTTAGCGAGGACTGAAGCTTTCTTT	CASSHPPSGTGLARTEAFF
TRBV4-1	TRBJ2-7	TRBD2	medium-sized	TGCGCCAGCAGCACCGGGACTAGCGTCGGTGTGTCCTACGAGCAGTACTTC	CASSTGTSVGVSYEQYF
TRBV4-3	TRBJ1-3	TRBD1	NA	TGCGCCAGCAGCCAAAAACCCGGGACAGGCCCTGGAAACACCATATATTTT	CASSQKPGTGPGNTIYF
TRBV11-2	TRBJ1-4	TRBD1	NA	TGTGCCAGCAGCCAACGACAGGGGATCAGGCTGTTTTTT	CASSQRQGIRLFF
TRBV28	TRBJ2-2	NA	NA	TGTGCCAGCCAGCTTGCAGGCGGGACCGGGGAGCTGTTTTTT	CASQLAGGTGELFF
TRBV27	TRBJ2-7	TRBD2	NA	TGTGCCAGCAGTTTCCTACACCTAGCGGGAGGCGTTGGTAACTACGAGCAGTACTTC	CASSFLHLAGGVGNYEQYF
TRBV28	TRBJ2-1	TRBD2	NA	TGTGCCAGCAGCAGAGCGGGGCCCTACAATGAGCAGTTCTTC	CASSRAGPYNEQFF
TRBV7-2	TRBJ1-5	NA	NA	TGTGCCAGCAGCTTAGCGCCAAGCAGCAATCAGCCCCAGCATTTT	CASSLAPSSNQPQHF
TRBV28	TRBJ1-1	TRBD1	NA	TGTGCCAGCAACAGGGGGTACACTGAAGCTTTCTTT	CASNRGYTEAFF
TRBV2	TRBJ1-1	NA	NA	TGTGCCAGCAGTGAAGTCTCAGGGTTCACTGAAGCTTTCTTT	CASSEVSGFTEAFF
TRBV2	TRBJ2-5	NA	NA	TGTGCCAGCAGGGGCCGTGAAGAGACCCAGTACTTC	CASRGREETQYF
TRBV10-2	TRBJ1-4	NA	once	TGCGCCAGCAGTGAAGCAGGGGTGGTTGAAAAACTGTTTTTT	CASSEAGVVEKLFF
TRBV19	TRBJ2-2	TRBD2	NA	TGTGCCAGCAATAGTATCGTAATAGCGGGAAGGTACGGGGAGCTGTTTTTT	CASNSIVIAGRYGELFF
TRBV28	TRBJ2-4	NA	few	TGTGCTGTTAGTGTTTTCGCCAAAAACATTCAGTACTTC	CAVSVFAKNIQYF
TRBV7-9	TRBJ1-1	NA	NA	TGTGCCAGCGGGGCAACCCAGCGAGCTTTCTTT	CASGATQRAFF
TRBV15	TRBJ2-1	TRBD2	NA	TGTGCCACCAGCAGAGATGGGTGGGGCGGGGGCTCCTACAATGAGCAGTTCTTC	CATSRDGWGGGSYNEQFF
TRBV7-2	TRBJ2-7	TRBD2	NA	TGTGCCAGCAGCTCACGGCTAGCGGGTTACGAGCAGTACTTC	CASSSRLAGYEQYF
TRBV28	TRBJ1-5	NA	NA	TGTGCCAGCAGCTTGCGGGAGCCCCAGCATTTT	CASSLREPQHF
TRBV7-9	TRBJ1-2	NA	NA	TGTGCCAGCAGCGAGGCCAGCTCTGGGTCCCGTGGCTACACCTTC	CASSEASSGSRGYTF
TRBV19	TRBJ1-2	NA	NA	TGTGCCAGTAGTATAGATCTAATTTTCGGGATCTATGGCTACACCTTC	CASSIDLIFGIYGYTF
TRBV15	TRBJ2-1	TRBD2	NA	TGTGCCACCAGCAGAGACCCCACTGCTCGACTAGCGGGAGGTAATGAGCAGTTCTTC	CATSRDPTARLAGGNEQFF
TRBV2	TRBJ2-5	TRBD2	NA	TGTGCCAGCAGTCCGGGACTAGCGGGGATCCAAGAGACCCAGTACTTC	CASSPGLAGIQETQYF
TRBV6-6	TRBJ2-6	NA	NA	TGTGCCAGCAGGATAACAGGCTCTGGGGCCAACGTCCTGACTTTC	CASRITGSGANVLTF
TRBV5-6	TRBJ2-7	NA	NA	TGTGCCAGCAGCTTGGTATACCGCGGAGAGGGTCCCCCGTGGGAGCAGTACTTC	CASSLVYRGEGPPWEQYF
TRBV19	TRBJ1-2	NA	NA	TGTGCCAGTAATCAGTGGCAGGGAACTAACTATGGCTACACCTTC	CASNQWQGTNYGYTF
TRBV7-8	TRBJ1-1	TRBD1	NA	TGTGCCAGCAGGTTAACCGGGACAGGTGAAGCTTTCTTT	CASRLTGTGEAFF
TRBV7-6	TRBJ2-7	NA	few	TGTGCCAGCAGCTTAGACCCCCAGGGAGGTTACGAGCAGTACTTC	CASSLDPQGGYEQYF
TRBV10-1	TRBJ2-7	TRBD2	NA	TGCGCCAGCAGTGGCGGACTAGCGAACTCCTACGAGCAGTACTTC	CASSGGLANSYEQYF
TRBV2	TRBJ2-7	NA	few	TGTGCCAGCAGTGGAGCCTACGAGCAGTACTTC	CASSGAYEQYF
TRBV4-3	TRBJ2-2	NA	NA	TGCGCCAGCGGCCCCCCCGGGCGGACTACCGGGGAGCTGTTTTTT	CASGPPGRTTGELFF
TRBV11-2	TRBJ2-2	NA	NA	TGTGCCAGCAGTTCCAGTGGCCCCGGGGAGCTGTTTTTT	CASSSSGPGELFF
TRBV4-1	TRBJ2-7	NA	NA	TGCGCCAGCAGCTTACTAGTTCAGTACGAGCAGTACTTC	CASSLLVQYEQYF
TRBV4-3	TRBJ2-7	NA	once	TGCGCCAGCAGCCTAAACCCAGGGGAGCCCTACGAGCAGTACTTC	CASSLNPGEPYEQYF
TRBV2	TRBJ1-2	NA	NA	TGTGCCAGCAGGAGGACACTCTATGGCTACACCTTC	CASRRTLYGYTF
TRBV6-4	TRBJ2-5	NA	NA	TGTGCCAGCAGTGACCGGGAAGAAGAGACCCAGTACTTC	CASSDREEETQYF
TRBV10-3	TRBJ1-5	NA	NA	TGTGCCATCAGTGATAGTAGGGGCGAACAGCCCCAGCATTTT	CAISDSRGEQPQHF
TRBV29-1	TRBJ2-3	NA	few	TGCAGCGTTGCTGGAGACACAGATACGCAGTATTTT	CSVAGDTDTQYF
TRBV2	TRBJ1-5	NA	NA	TGTGCCAGCTCCTACGAAACACAGGGAAATAGCAATCAGCCCCAGCATTTT	CASSYETQGNSNQPQHF